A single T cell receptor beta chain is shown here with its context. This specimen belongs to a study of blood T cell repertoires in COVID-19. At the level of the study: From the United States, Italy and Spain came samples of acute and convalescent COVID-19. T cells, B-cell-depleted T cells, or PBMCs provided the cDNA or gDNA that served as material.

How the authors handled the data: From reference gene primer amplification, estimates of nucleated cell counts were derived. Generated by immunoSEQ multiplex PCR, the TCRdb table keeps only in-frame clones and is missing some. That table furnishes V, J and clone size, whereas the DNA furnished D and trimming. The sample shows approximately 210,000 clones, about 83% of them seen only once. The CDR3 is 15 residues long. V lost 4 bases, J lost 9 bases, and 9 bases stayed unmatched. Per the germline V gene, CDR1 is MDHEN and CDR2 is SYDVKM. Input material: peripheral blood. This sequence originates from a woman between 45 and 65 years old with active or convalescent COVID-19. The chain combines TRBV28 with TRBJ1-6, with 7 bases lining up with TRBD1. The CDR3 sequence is CASSSPQGTVSPLHF. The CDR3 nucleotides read TGTGCCAGCAGTTCCCCACAGGGGACGGTTTCACCCCTCCACTTT.